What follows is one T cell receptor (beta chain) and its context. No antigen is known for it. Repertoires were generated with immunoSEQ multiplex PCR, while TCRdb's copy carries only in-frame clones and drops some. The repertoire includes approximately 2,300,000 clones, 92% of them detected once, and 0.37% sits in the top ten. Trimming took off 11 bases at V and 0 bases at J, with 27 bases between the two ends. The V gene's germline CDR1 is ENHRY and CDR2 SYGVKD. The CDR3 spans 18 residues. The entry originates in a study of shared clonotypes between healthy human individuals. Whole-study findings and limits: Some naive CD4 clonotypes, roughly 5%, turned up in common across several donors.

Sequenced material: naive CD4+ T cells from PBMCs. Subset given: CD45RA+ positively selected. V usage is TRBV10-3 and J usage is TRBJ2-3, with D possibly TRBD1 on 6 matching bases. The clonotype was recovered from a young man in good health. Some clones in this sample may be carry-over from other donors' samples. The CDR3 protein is CAATPGQGPTSSTDTQYF. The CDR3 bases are TGTGCCGCAACCCCGGGGCAGGGGCCCACCTCTAGCACAGATACGCAGTATTTT.